Below are 22 T cell receptor beta chains sequenced from a single sample in a study of T-cell reconstitution after alpha-beta-depleted transplantation in children. TCRbeta library construction was performed incorporating unique molecular identifiers. TCRdb fed the PCR reads into MiXCR, producing one record per CDR3 protein. Of approximately 640,000 distinct CDR3 sequences in the sample, 16% are singletons; the top ten hold 1.1%. The material sequenced was PBMCs from the stem cell graft donor, taken from the stem cell graft. Every receptor here comes from a human donor who donated a stem cell graft to a child with acute myeloid leukemia.

The table lists this clonotype with a count of one. This sequence joins TRBV6-2 or TRBV6-3 and TRBJ2-7; D is uncertain. V lost 2 bases and J 2 bases, leaving 13 bases between the germline ends. Germline values: CDR1 MNHEY, CDR2 SVGEGT. The CDR3 runs to 15 residues. The CDR3, as DNA: TGTGCCAGCAGTTACAGGACGGCCAGAGCCTACGAGCAGTACTTC. Its translation is CASSYRTARAYEQYF.

This clonotype was found a few times. The V and J genes are TRBV20-1 and TRBJ1-5, with TRBD1 as a possible D gene (5 bases). CDR1 is DFQATT and CDR2 is SNEGSKA in the germline V gene (reference sequence). The CDR3 contains 14 residues. Trimming removed 8 bases from V and 2 bases from J, with 16 bases in between. The CDR3 DNA follows: TGCAGTTCCGGTGGGGCGGGTGGCAATCAGCCCCAGCATTTT. This encodes CSSGGAGGNQPQHF.

This clonotype came up a few times. The junction departs from the called germline gene at one end, perhaps through a read error. This chain connects TRBV11-2 to TRBJ1-1, with D possibly TRBD1 on 6 matching bases. This CDR3 has 15 amino acids. Germline V lookup: CDR1 SGHAT, CDR2 FQNNGV. The CDR3 DNA is TGTGCCAGCACACGTACAGGGAAAGGGAACGCTGAAGCTTTCTTT. This sequence encodes CASTRTGKGNAEAFF.

V gene TRBV7-9 combines with J gene TRBJ2-3, with TRBD2 matching over 9 bases. Germline V gene lookup returns CDR1 SEHNR and CDR2 FQNEAQ (reference sequence). The junction had 9 bases not matched to a gene; V was cut back by 8 bases and J by 6 bases. The CDR3 is made up of 14 amino acids. CDR3 residues: CASHMAGGADTQYF. Here the CDR3 DNA reads TGTGCCAGCCACATGGCGGGGGGGGCGGATACGCAGTATTTT. Supplemented by reference TRBV7-9 and TRBJ2-3, the full variable domain reads DTGVSQNPRHKITKRGQNVTFRCDPISEHNRLYWYRQTLGQGPEFLTYFQNEAQLEKSRLLSDRFSAERPKGSFSTLEIQRTEQGDSAMYLCASHMAGGADTQYFGPGTRLTVL.

The V and J genes are TRBV21-1 and TRBJ2-7; the table calls TRBD1, which could not be checked here. TRBV21-1 is a documented pseudogene. The CDR3 is made up of 13 amino acids. DNA for the CDR3: TGTGCCAGCAGGGGGACAGGGCAGTACGAGCAGTACGTC. Its protein product is CASRGTGQYEQYV.

This clonotype was counted ten times or more. This rearrangement joins TRBV7-2 to TRBJ1-1, with no clear D. The V and J ends lost 5 bases and 5 bases respectively, with 15 bases between them. This CDR3 contains 14 residues. CDR1 is SGHTA, CDR2 FQGNSA, per germline. For the CDR3, the DNA is TGTGCCAGCAGCCCCGGGAGATTAATGACTGAAGCTTTCTTT. This sequence encodes CASSPGRLMTEAFF.

This clonotype was observed many times. The chain joins TRBV12-3 or TRBV12-4 to TRBJ1-1, with D perhaps matching TRBD1 (6 bases). V was cut by 0 bases and J by 1 base, with 12 bases left in between. The CDR3 is made up of 16 amino acids. CDR3 loop: CASSLATGYPNTEAFF. CDR3 nucleotide sequence: TGTGCCAGCAGTTTAGCGACAGGCTACCCGAACACTGAAGCTTTCTTT.

This clonotype was observed many times. The CDR3 coding sequence is TGCAGTGCTCCTAGACAGGGGAATGAGCAGTTCTTC. This gives the protein CSAPRQGNEQFF. This chain links TRBV20-1 with TRBJ2-1, with TRBD1 matching over 8 bases. The CDR3 totals 12 residues. Per germline, CDR1 DFQATT and CDR2 SNEGSKA (reference sequence). V shed 5 bases and J 7 bases; nucleotides not matched to a gene: 4.

This clonotype was seen more than once but under ten times. The chain has TRBV21-1 and TRBJ2-1; TRBD2, as called in the table, went unchecked against the DNA. TRBV21-1 is noted as a pseudogene. This CDR3 has 15 amino acids. This chain's CDR3 is CAPSRLAGGENEQFF. The CDR3 DNA reads as TGTGCACCCTCGAGGCTAGCGGGGGGTGAGAATGAGCAGTTCTTC.

Of note for this clonotype: An end of the junction differs from the germline gene, which may be a read error. The chain joins TRBV13 to TRBJ1-2; TRBD1 is a possible D gene (5 bases). Germline V lookup: CDR1 PRHDT, CDR2 FYEKMQ (reference sequence). There are 18 residues in the CDR3. The CDR3 DNA follows: TGTACCAGCTGTCTTAGGGGCGTCGGCGGGGCGCGAAACTATGGCTACACCTTC. As protein: CTSCLRGVGGARNYGYTF.

This clonotype has only a few counts. This sequence joins TRBV7-2 and TRBJ1-5; unclear D gene. The germline V gene encodes CDR1 SGHTA and CDR2 FQGNSA. V was clipped by 6 bases and J by 5 bases, with 14 bases between them. There are 14 residues in the CDR3. DNA of the CDR3: TGTGCCAGCAGGTCGGATTTCCCCTATCAGCCCCAGCATTTT. It codes for CASRSDFPYQPQHF.

This sequence joins TRBV7-6 and TRBJ2-2; the D gene is possibly TRBD2 (6 bases). Germline CDR1 SGHVS, CDR2 FNYEAQ. This CDR3 contains 15 residues. V lost 1 base to trimming and J lost 2 bases, with 8 bases between them. Here the CDR3 reads CASSLGRGNTGELFF. The CDR3 DNA reads as TGTGCCAGCAGCTTAGGGCGGGGTAACACCGGGGAGCTGTTTTTT.

A few counts support this clonotype. The chain joins TRBV20-1 to TRBJ2-3, with 10 positions matching TRBD2. V shed 0 bases, J shed 4 bases, and the junction held 4 bases outside the gene matches. Per the germline V gene, CDR1 is DFQATT and CDR2 is SNEGSKA (reference sequence). This CDR3 region has 15 residues. The CDR3 region has the DNA TGCAGTGCTAGAGACCTAGCGGGGGCCCCAGATACGCAGTATTTT. This sequence encodes CSARDLAGAPDTQYF.

In its sample, this clonotype was seen many times. The chain joins TRBV12-3 or TRBV12-4 to TRBJ2-7; D may be TRBD1 (6 bases). Trimming removed 6 bases at V and 5 bases at J, with 11 bases between. The CDR3 covers 12 residues. The CDR3 sequence is CASRQGFDEQYF. CDR3 nucleotide sequence: TGTGCCAGCAGGCAGGGGTTCGACGAGCAGTACTTC.

The chain links TRBV29-1 to TRBJ1-2; 7 bases line up with TRBD1. The CDR3 totals 12 residues. In germline, CDR1 is SQVTM, CDR2 ANQGSEA. V gave up 5 bases and J gave up 3 bases; unmatched junction bases: 3. The CDR3 nucleotides read TGCAGCGTTTTCGGGACAGACTATGGCTACACCTTC. Translation gives CSVFGTDYGYTF.

The gene calls are TRBV27 and TRBJ1-4; no definite D call. Per germline, CDR1 MNHEY and CDR2 SMNVEV (reference sequence). V was pared by 6 bases and J by 0 bases, with 11 bases between. The length of the CDR3 is 15 residues. The CDR3 DNA is TGTGCCAGCAGCGAGCAACAGCCAACTAATGAAAAACTGTTTTTT. It encodes CASSEQQPTNEKLFF.

This clonotype appeared a few times. CDR3 in DNA: TGCAGCGTTGAAGGGGCTCCCGGACACTACGAGCAGTACTTC. The encoded protein is CSVEGAPGHYEQYF. This chain joins TRBV29-1 and TRBJ2-7, with D maybe TRBD1 (5 bases). V was cut by 1 base and J by 3 bases, with 13 bases left in between. CDR3 length: 14 residues. Germline V lookup: CDR1 SQVTM, CDR2 ANQGSEA.

In this sample, this clonotype turned up many times. The CDR3 spells CSVLPKWDSSALQETQYF. CDR3 DNA: TGCAGCGTCCTCCCCAAATGGGATAGCAGCGCCTTGCAAGAGACCCAGTACTTC. This rearrangement joins TRBV29-1 to TRBJ2-5; D is ambiguous. V gave up 6 bases and J gave up 2 bases, with 28 bases separating them. CDR3 length equals 18 residues. CDR1 is SQVTM, CDR2 ANQGSEA, per germline.

The V gene is TRBV2, the J gene TRBJ1-2; 8 bases agree with TRBD1. This CDR3 comprises 12 residues. The trim removed 6 bases at V and 7 bases at J, leaving 4 bases unmatched. CDR1 and CDR2 (germline): SNHLY, FYNNEI. CDR3 sequence: CASSLDRGGYTF. The CDR3 nucleotides are TGTGCCAGCAGCCTCGACAGGGGTGGCTACACCTTC.

This clonotype was found many times. The chain employs TRBV10-3 and TRBJ1-5; 8 bases agree with TRBD1. With 2 bases clipped from V and 6 bases from J, the junction kept 6 bases outside the gene matches. The germline CDR1 and CDR2 sequences are ENHRY and SYGVKD. The CDR3 extends over 15 amino acids. The CDR3 region has the DNA TGTGCCATCAGTGAGAGGGGACAGGCGGGTCAGCCCCAGCATTTT. Protein: CAISERGQAGQPQHF.

V usage is TRBV5-1 and J usage is TRBJ1-1, with unresolved D. Germline V CDR1 and CDR2: SGHRS, YFSETQ. The ends were cut back, 5 bases at V and 2 bases at J, with 16 bases in the middle. CDR3 length: 15 amino acids. The CDR3 region has the DNA TGCGCCAGCAGTTTGACATCTTCAACCAACACTGAAGCTTTCTTT. This translates into CASSLTSSTNTEAFF.

Many counts were recorded for this clonotype. The chain has TRBV20-1 and TRBJ2-1; no definite D call. V lost 5 bases to trimming and J lost 6 bases, with 23 bases between them. The germline gives CDR1 DFQATT, CDR2 SNEGSKA (reference sequence). The CDR3 extends over 16 amino acids. The CDR3 coding sequence is TGCAGTGCTGGGCCCTTCGGGTCTCGAATGGGCAATGAGCAGTTCTTC. It encodes CSAGPFGSRMGNEQFF.